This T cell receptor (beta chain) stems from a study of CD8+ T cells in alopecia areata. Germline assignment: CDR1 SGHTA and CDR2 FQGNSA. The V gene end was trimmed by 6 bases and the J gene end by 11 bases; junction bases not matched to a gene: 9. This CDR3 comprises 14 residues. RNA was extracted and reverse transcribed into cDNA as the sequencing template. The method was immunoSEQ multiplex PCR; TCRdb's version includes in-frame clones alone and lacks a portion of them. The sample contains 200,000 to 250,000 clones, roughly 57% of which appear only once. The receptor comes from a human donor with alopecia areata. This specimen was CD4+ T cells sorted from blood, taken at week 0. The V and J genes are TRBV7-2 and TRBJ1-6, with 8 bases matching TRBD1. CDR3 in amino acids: CASRPGQALAPLHF. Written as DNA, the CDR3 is TGTGCCAGCAGGCCGGGACAGGCCCTTGCACCCCTCCACTTT.